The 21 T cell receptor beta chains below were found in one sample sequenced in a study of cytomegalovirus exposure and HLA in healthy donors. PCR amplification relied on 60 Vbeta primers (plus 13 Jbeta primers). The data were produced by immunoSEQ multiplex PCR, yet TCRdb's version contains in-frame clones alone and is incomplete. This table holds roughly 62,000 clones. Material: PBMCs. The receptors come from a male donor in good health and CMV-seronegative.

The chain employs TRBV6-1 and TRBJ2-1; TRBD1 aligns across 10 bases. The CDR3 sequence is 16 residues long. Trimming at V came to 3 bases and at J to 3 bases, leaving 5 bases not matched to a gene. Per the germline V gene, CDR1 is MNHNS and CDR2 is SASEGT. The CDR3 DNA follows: TGTGCCAGCAGTGATCCCTGGGACAGGGGCTACAATGAGCAGTTCTTC. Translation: CASSDPWDRGYNEQFF.

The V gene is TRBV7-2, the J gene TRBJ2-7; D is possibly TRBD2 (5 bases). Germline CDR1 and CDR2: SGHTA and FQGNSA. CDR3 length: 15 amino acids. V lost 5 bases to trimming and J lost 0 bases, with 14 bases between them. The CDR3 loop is CASSRDPGSSYEQYF. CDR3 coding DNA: TGTGCCAGCAGCCGCGACCCTGGGAGCTCCTACGAGCAGTACTTC.

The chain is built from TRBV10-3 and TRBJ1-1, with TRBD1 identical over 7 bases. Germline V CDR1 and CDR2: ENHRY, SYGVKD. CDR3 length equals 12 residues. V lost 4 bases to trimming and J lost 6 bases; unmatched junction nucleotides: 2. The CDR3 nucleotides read TGTGCCATCAGTGCAGGGGGTTCTGAAGCTTTCTTT. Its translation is CAISAGGSEAFF.

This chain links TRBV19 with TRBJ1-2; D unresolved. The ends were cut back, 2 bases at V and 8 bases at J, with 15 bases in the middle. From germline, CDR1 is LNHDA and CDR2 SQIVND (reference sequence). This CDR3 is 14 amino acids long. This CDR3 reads CASSISGGSKGYTF. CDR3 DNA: TGTGCCAGTAGTATAAGTGGCGGAAGCAAGGGCTACACCTTC.

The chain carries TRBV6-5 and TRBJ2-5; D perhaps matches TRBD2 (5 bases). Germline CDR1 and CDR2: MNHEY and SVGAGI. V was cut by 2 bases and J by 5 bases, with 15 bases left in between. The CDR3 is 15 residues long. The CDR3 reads CASSYPAKGGETQYF. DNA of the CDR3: TGTGCCAGCAGTTACCCAGCCAAGGGCGGGGAGACCCAGTACTTC.

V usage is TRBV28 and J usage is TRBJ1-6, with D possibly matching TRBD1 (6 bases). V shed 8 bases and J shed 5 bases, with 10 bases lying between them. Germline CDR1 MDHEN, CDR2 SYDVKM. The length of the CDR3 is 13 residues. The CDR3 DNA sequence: TGTGCCAGCGGGGGCATACATAATTCACCCCTCCACTTT. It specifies CASGGIHNSPLHF.

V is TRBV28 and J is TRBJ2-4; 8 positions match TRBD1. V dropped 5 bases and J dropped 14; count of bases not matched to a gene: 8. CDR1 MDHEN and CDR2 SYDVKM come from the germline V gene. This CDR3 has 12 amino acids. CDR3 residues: CASSLRQGNEYF. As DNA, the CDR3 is TGTGCCAGCAGTCTCAGACAGGGGAATGAGTACTTC.

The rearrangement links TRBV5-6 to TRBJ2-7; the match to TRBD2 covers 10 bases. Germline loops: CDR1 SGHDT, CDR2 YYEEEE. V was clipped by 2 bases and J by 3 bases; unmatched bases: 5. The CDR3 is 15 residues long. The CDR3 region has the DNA TGTGCCAGCAGCTTATTCAGCGGGGGGGACTACGAGCAGTACTTC. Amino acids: CASSLFSGGDYEQYF.

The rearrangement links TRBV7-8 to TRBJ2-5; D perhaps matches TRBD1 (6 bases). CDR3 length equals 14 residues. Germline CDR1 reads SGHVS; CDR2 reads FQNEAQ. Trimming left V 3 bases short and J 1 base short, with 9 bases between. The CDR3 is CASSLGHLQETQYF. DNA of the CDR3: TGTGCCAGCAGCTTGGGACACCTCCAAGAGACCCAGTACTTC.

The CDR3 reads CASSEGKRRTQDTQYF. The DNA of the CDR3 is TGTGCCAGCAGTGAAGGCAAGCGGCGTACTCAAGATACGCAGTATTTT. The chain uses TRBV2 and TRBJ2-3; possibly TRBD2 for D (5 bases). Trimming pared 1 base from V and 5 bases from J, leaving 16 bases between. Germline CDR1 reads SNHLY; CDR2 reads FYNNEI. The CDR3 consists of 16 residues.

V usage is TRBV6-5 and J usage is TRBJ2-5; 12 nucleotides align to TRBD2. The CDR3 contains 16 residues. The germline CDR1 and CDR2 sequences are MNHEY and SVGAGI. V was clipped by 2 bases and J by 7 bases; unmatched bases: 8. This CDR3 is CASSYKPSGGEGTQYF. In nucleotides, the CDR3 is TGTGCCAGCAGTTACAAGCCTAGCGGGGGGGAGGGGACCCAGTACTTC.

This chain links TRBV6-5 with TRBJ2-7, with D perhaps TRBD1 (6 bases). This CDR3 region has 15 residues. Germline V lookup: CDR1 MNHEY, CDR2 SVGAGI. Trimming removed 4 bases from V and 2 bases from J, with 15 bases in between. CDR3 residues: CASSSPGVITYEQYF. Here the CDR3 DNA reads TGTGCCAGCAGTTCGCCAGGGGTCATTACCTACGAGCAGTACTTC.

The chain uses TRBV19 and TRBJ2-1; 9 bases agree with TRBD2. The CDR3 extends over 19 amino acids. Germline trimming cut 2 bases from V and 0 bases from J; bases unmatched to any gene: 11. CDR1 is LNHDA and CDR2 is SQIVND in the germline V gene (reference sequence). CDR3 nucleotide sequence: TGTGCCAGTAGTATAAGGGTCCCCCAGCGGGGGGTCTCCTACAATGAGCAGTTCTTC. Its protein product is CASSIRVPQRGVSYNEQFF.

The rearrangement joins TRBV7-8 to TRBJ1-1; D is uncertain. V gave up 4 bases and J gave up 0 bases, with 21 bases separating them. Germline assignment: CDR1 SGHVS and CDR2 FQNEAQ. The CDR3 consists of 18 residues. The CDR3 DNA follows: TGTGCCAGCAGCTCTGCCATCAACCCCGGGTCCCTGAACACTGAAGCTTTCTTT. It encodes CASSSAINPGSLNTEAFF.

The chain's CDR3 is CASSSTQGQFNYGYTF. The CDR3 region has the DNA TGTGCCAGCAGCTCGACCCAGGGACAGTTCAACTATGGCTACACCTTC. The chain recombines TRBV11-2 with TRBJ1-2, with 7 bases lining up with TRBD1. Germline V gene sequence: CDR1 SGHAT, CDR2 FQNNGV. V trimming: 4 bases; J trimming: 2 bases; junction bases outside the gene matches: 10. The CDR3 covers 16 residues.

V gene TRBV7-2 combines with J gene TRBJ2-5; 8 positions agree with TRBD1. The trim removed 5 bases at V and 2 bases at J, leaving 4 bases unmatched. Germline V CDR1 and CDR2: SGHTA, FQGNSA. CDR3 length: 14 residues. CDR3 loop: CASSADRGQETQYF. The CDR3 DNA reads TGTGCCAGCAGCGCCGACAGGGGTCAAGAGACCCAGTACTTC.

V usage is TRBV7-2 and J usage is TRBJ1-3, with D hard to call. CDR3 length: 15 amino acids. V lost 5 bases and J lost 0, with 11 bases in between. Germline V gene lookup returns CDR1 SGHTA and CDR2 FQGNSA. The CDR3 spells CASSPSGISGNTIYF. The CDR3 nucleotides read TGTGCCAGCAGCCCTTCGGGGATCTCTGGAAACACCATATATTTT. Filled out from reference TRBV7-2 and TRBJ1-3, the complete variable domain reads GAGVSQSPSNKVTEKGKDVELRCDPISGHTALYWYRQSLGQGLEFLIYFQGNSAPDKSGLPSDRFSAERTGGSVSTLTIQRTQQEDSAVYLCASSPSGISGNTIYFGEGSWLTVV.

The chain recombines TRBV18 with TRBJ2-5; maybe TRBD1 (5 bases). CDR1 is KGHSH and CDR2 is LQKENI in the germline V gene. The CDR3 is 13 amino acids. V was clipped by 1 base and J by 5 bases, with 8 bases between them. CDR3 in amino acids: CASSPQGWETQYF. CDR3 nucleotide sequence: TGTGCCAGCTCACCACAGGGGTGGGAGACCCAGTACTTC.

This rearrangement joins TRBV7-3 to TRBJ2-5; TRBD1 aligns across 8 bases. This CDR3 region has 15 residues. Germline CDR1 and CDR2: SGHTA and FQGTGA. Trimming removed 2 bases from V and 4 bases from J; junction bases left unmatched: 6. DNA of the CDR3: TGTGCCAGCAGCTTAGGACAGGGTATTACAGAGACCCAGTACTTC. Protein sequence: CASSLGQGITETQYF.

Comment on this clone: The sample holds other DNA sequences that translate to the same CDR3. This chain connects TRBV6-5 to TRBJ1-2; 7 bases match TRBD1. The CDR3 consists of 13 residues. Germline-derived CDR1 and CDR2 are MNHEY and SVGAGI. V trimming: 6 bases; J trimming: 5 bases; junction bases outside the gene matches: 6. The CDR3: CASRPQQGYGYTF. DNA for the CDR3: TGTGCCAGCAGACCACAACAGGGGTATGGCTACACCTTC.

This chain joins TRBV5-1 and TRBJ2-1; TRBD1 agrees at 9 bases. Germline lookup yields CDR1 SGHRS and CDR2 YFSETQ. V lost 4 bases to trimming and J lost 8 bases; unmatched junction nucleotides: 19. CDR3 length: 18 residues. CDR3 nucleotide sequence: TGCGCCAGCAGCCGGGGGACAGGGAGAAGCACATTACCCGATGAGCAGTTCTTC. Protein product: CASSRGTGRSTLPDEQFF.